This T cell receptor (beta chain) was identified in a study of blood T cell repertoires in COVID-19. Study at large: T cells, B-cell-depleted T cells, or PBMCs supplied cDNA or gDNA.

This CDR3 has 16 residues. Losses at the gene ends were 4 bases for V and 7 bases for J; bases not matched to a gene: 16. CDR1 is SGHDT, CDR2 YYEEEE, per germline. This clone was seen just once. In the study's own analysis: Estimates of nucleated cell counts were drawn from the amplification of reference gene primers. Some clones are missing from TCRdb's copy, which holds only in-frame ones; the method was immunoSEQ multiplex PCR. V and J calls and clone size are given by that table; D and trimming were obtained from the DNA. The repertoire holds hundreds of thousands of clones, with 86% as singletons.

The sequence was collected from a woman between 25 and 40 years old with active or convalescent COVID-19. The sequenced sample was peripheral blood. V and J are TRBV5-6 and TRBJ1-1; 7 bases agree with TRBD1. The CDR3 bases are TGTGCCAGCAGCACTCGACAGGGTCCCGGGGTTGGTGAAGCTTTCTTT. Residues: CASSTRQGPGVGEAFF.